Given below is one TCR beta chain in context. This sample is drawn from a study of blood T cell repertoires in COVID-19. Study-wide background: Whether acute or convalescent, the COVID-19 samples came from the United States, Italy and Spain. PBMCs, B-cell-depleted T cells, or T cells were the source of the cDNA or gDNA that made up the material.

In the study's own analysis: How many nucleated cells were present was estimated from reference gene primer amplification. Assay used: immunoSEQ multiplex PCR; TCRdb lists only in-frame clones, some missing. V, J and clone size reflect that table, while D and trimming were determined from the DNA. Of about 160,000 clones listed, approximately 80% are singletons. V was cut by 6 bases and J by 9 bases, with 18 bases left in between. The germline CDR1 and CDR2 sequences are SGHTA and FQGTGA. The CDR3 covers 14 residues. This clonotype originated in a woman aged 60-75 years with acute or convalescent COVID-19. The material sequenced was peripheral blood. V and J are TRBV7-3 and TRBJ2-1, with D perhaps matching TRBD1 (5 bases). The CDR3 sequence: CASRPNQGTGEQFF. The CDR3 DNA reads TGTGCCAGCAGGCCAAATCAGGGAACAGGTGAGCAGTTCTTC.